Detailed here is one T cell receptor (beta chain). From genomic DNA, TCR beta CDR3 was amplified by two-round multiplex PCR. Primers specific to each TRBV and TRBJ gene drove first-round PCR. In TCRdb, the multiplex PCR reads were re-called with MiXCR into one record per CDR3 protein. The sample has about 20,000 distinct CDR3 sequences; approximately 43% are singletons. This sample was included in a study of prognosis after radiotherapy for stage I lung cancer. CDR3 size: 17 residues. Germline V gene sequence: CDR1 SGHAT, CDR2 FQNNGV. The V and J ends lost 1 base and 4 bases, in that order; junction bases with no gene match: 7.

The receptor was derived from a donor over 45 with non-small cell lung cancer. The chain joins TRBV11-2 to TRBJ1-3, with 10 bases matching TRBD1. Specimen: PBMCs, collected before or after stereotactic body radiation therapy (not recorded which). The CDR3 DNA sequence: TGTGCCAGCAGCTTAGCCGGAGGACAGGGGGAAGGAAACACCATATATTTT. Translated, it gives CASSLAGGQGEGNTIYF.